This is a list of T cell receptor beta chains from one sample in a study of blood T cell repertoires in COVID-19. Assay: immunoSEQ multiplex PCR; the TCRdb copy retains only in-frame clones and omits some. The sample has roughly 200,000 clones; around 90% are singletons. Specimen: PBMCs or T cells enriched from blood (not recorded which). These receptors were obtained from a woman aged 30 to 39 who had recovered from COVID-19. The CDR3 runs from the conserved cysteine through the conserved F or W. A D gene is named only where the DNA matches it firmly. The listing skips clone size in some rows; elsewhere it reads once, few, many or a size class.

>-|-|TRBJ1-2|TRBV6-5
CASNRGEGYGYTF
TGTGCCAGCAACAGAGGGGAGGGATATGGCTACACCTTC
>TRBD1|-|TRBJ1-1|TRBV7-3
CASSGTGGVTEAFF
TGTGCCAGCAGCGGCACAGGGGGGGTCACTGAAGCTTTCTTT
>-|-|TRBJ1-1|TRBV30
CAWSGVVTEAFF
TGTGCCTGGAGTGGCGTAGTCACTGAAGCTTTCTTT
>-|-|TRBJ2-5|TRBV11-2
CASSFLQGLKTQYF
TGTGCCAGCAGCTTCCTTCAGGGGCTAAAGACCCAGTACTTC
>-|-|TRBJ1-2|TRBV7-9
CASSFSRVGIYGYTF
TGTGCCAGCAGCTTTAGCCGGGTCGGGATCTATGGCTACACCTTC
>TRBD1|once|TRBJ1-3|TRBV13
CASSLRQGTSGNTIYF
TGTGCCAGCAGCTTAAGACAGGGAACCTCTGGAAACACCATATATTTT
>-|-|TRBJ1-2|TRBV19
CASHYGDYGYTF
TGTGCCAGCCACTACGGGGACTATGGCTACACCTTC
>TRBD2|-|TRBJ2-3|TRBV19
CASSTSGRALGTDTQYF
TGTGCCAGTAGTACTAGCGGGAGGGCCCTCGGCACAGATACGCAGTATTTT
>-|-|TRBJ2-3|TRBV3-1/TRBV3-2
CASSQPYPGDTQYF
TGTGCCAGCAGCCAACCGTACCCCGGGGATACGCAGTATTTT
>-|-|TRBJ1-6|TRBV6-5
CASTPGEPASPLHF
TGTGCCAGCACCCCCGGGGAACCTGCTTCACCCCTCCACTTT
>-|-|TRBJ1-2|TRBV3-1/TRBV3-2
CASSPIRTAYTF
TGTGCCAGCAGCCCGATTCGGACAGCCTACACCTTC
>-|once|TRBJ1-6|TRBV12-1
CASSFGPGKSSYNSPLHF
TGTGCCAGCAGCTTTGGCCCAGGAAAGAGCTCCTATAATTCACCCCTCCACTTT
>-|few|TRBJ1-1|TRBV6-6
CASSWGGGNTEAFF
TGTGCCAGCAGTTGGGGGGGAGGGAACACTGAAGCTTTCTTT
>TRBD1|-|TRBJ2-7|TRBV23-1
CASTVRTGSEQYF
TGCGCCAGCACCGTCAGGACAGGGAGCGAGCAGTACTTC
>TRBD1|-|TRBJ2-7|TRBV11-3
CASSLESGQVYEQYF
TGTGCCAGCAGCTTAGAGTCGGGACAGGTCTACGAGCAGTACTTC
>TRBD2|many|TRBJ2-3|TRBV4-2
CASSPREREFTDTQYF
TGTGCCAGCAGCCCACGGGAGCGGGAGTTCACAGATACGCAGTATTTT
>TRBD2|-|TRBJ2-3|TRBV30
CAWSKLAGDTDTQYF
TGTGCCTGGAGTAAACTAGCGGGAGACACAGATACGCAGTATTTT
>-|-|TRBJ1-3|TRBV30
CACPQGSSGNTIYF
TGTGCCTGCCCCCAGGGGAGCTCTGGAAACACCATATATTTT
>TRBD1|-|TRBJ1-5|TRBV2
CASSGQGRNQPQHF
TGTGCCAGCAGTGGACAGGGACGCAATCAGCCCCAGCATTTT
>-|-|TRBJ2-7|TRBV11-3
CASSFGGSLYEQYF
TGTGCCAGCAGCTTTGGGGGGTCTCTCTACGAGCAGTACTTC
>TRBD1|once|TRBJ1-1|TRBV27
CASSSRTGRVTEAFF
TGTGCCAGCAGTTCCCGGACAGGGAGGGTTACTGAAGCTTTCTTT
>TRBD1|once|TRBJ1-4|TRBV19
CASSLVPGQGSEKLFF
TGTGCCAGTAGTTTAGTCCCGGGACAGGGGAGTGAAAAACTGTTTTTT
>-|once|TRBJ2-7|TRBV19
CASRTSGYEQYF
TGTGCCAGTAGAACATCAGGTTACGAGCAGTACTTC
>-|-|TRBJ1-2|TRBV7-6
CASSLAQGNYGYTF
TGTGCCAGCAGCTTAGCCCAGGGAAACTATGGCTACACCTTC
>TRBD1|once|TRBJ1-1|TRBV14
CASSQARGRGTEAFF
TGTGCCAGCAGCCAAGCCAGGGGGCGCGGCACTGAAGCTTTCTTT
>TRBD1|-|TRBJ2-4|TRBV27
CASSPTGVLNIQYF
TGTGCCAGCAGTCCGACAGGGGTCCTAAACATTCAGTACTTC